Sequencing of this TCR beta chain was carried out in a study of CD8 T cells in ankylosing spondylitis. Generation of TCR beta libraries employed quantitative 5'-RACE incorporating molecular barcodes. TCRdb fed the 5' RACE reads into MiXCR, producing one record per CDR3 protein. The sample includes 250,000 to 350,000 distinct CDR3 sequences, 20% of them seen just once. Ten or more counts support this clonotype. The antigen is undetermined. Overall study findings and caveats: Seemingly characteristic of ankylosing spondylitis blood was a TCR beta motif consisting of several highly homologous variants. There were earlier reports of some motif variants in reactive arthritis synovial fluid and blood.

This CDR3 has 13 residues. V was cut by 0 bases and J by 4 bases, with 7 bases left in between. The V gene's germline CDR1 is SGDLS and CDR2 YYNGEE. The chain couples TRBV9 to TRBJ1-2, with D perhaps matching TRBD1 (6 bases). Sequenced input: blood, either unsorted or a sorted T cell fraction (not recorded which). This clonotype originated in a male donor with ankylosing spondylitis or in good health (not recorded which). CDR3 sequence (DNA): TGTGCCAGCAGCGTAGGCAGGGGCTATGGCTACACCTTC. Translated, it gives CASSVGRGYGYTF.